Below, 8 T cell receptor beta chains from the same sample are listed, as sequenced in a study of cytomegalovirus exposure and HLA in healthy donors. A multiplex PCR was run with 60 Vbeta primers and 13 Jbeta primers. The assay was immunoSEQ multiplex PCR, and TCRdb's table has in-frame clones only and misses some. This sample has about 140,000 clones; more than 65% occur once, and the top ten carry 1.5% to 2%. The sample taken for sequencing was PBMCs. The receptors derive from a woman under 40 in good health and CMV-seronegative.

Worth noting for this clone: Different DNA sequences within this sample yield the same CDR3. CDR3 protein: CASSLLAGGPGETQYF. The CDR3 nucleotides read TGTGCCAGCAGTTTACTCGCGGGAGGTCCCGGTGAGACCCAGTACTTC. This chain uses TRBV27 with TRBJ2-5, with 8 bases matching TRBD2. This CDR3 is 16 amino acids long. Losses at the gene ends were 2 bases for V and 5 bases for J; bases not matched to a gene: 10. Germline CDR1 and CDR2: MNHEY and SMNVEV (reference sequence).

Here the CDR3 reads CASSDLRGSPLHF. CDR3 sequence (DNA): TGTGCCAGCAGCGATCTGCGGGGTTCACCCCTCCACTTT. The rearrangement uses TRBV11-2 and TRBJ1-6; D gene ambiguous. V lost 5 bases and J lost 9, with 11 bases in between. Germline V gene lookup returns CDR1 SGHAT and CDR2 FQNNGV. The CDR3 has 13 amino acids.

The chain has TRBV5-4 and TRBJ2-1, with 11 bases that match TRBD2. The junction had 16 bases not matched to a gene; V was cut back by 3 bases and J by 2 bases. Germline CDR1 is SGHNT and CDR2 is YYREEE (reference sequence). This CDR3 contains 20 residues. CDR3 nucleotides: TGTGCCAGCAGCTCAGCGAGCCATAGCGGGGGGGAGAAGACCTACAATGAGCAGTTCTTC. Translated, it gives CASSSASHSGGEKTYNEQFF.

The chain joins TRBV10-2 to TRBJ2-1; 8 bases agree with TRBD2. Germline V gene lookup returns CDR1 WSHSY and CDR2 SAAADI. Trimming removed 3 bases from V and 8 bases from J; junction bases left unmatched: 6. The length of the CDR3 is 14 residues. As DNA, the CDR3 is TGCGCCAGCAGTGACCCGGGAGGGCCTTATGAGCAGTTCTTC. Translated: CASSDPGGPYEQFF.

This clone showed up just once. The chain links TRBV2 to TRBJ2-7; TRBD2 might be the D (5 bases). The CDR3 sequence is 14 residues long. From germline, CDR1 is SNHLY and CDR2 FYNNEI. The germline V and J ends were trimmed by 6 bases and 2 bases, with 14 bases remaining between them. This CDR3 is CASSQEGSTYEQYV. Written as DNA, the CDR3 is TGTGCCAGCAGCCAAGAGGGCAGCACCTACGAGCAGTACGTC.

V is TRBV9 and J is TRBJ1-3, with D tentatively TRBD1 (5 bases). This CDR3 spans 15 amino acids. The V end lost 0 bases, the J end lost 3 bases, and 10 bases lay between the germline ends. CDR1 is SGDLS, CDR2 YYNGEE, per germline. CDR3 sequence reads: CASSVVGAGGNTIYF. The CDR3 DNA follows: TGTGCCAGCAGCGTAGTAGGGGCTGGTGGAAACACCATATATTTT.

This clone was seen more than once but under ten times. The chain links TRBV28 to TRBJ1-2; the match to TRBD1 covers 9 bases. V dropped 6 bases and J dropped 4; count of bases not matched to a gene: 9. This CDR3 comprises 15 residues. Germline V CDR1 and CDR2: MDHEN, SYDVKM. CDR3 nucleotides: TGTGCCAGCAGCCTACAGGGGGCGGTGGGCTATGGCTACACCTTC. This sequence encodes CASSLQGAVGYGYTF.

As concerns this clone: This sample also contains other DNA sequences that code for the same CDR3. V gene TRBV30 combines with J gene TRBJ1-5; D not certain. Trimming pared 0 bases from V and 4 bases from J, leaving 7 bases between. This CDR3 is 13 amino acids long. Germline lookup yields CDR1 GTSNPN and CDR2 SVGIG (reference sequence). In nucleotides, the CDR3 is TGTGCCTGGAGTGTAAGGGAGAATCAGCCCCAGCATTTT. Translation: CAWSVRENQPQHF. Full variable domain (missing parts from reference TRBV30 and TRBJ1-5): SQTIHQWPATLVQPVGSPLSLECTVEGTSNPNLYWYRQAAGRGLQLLFYSVGIGQISSEVPQNLSASRPQDRQFILSSKKLLLSDSGFYLCAWSVRENQPQHFGDGTRLSIL.